The clone carrying this T cell receptor (beta chain) has a single count. The data were taken from a study of shared clonotypes between healthy human individuals. Across the whole study: Per donor, CD8 memory used one plate, CD8 naive used two, CD4 memory used three and CD4 naive used three.

Trimming removed 5 bases from V and 7 bases from J, with 11 bases in between. This CDR3 has 12 amino acids. The germline CDR1 and CDR2 sequences are MNHEY and SMNVEV (reference sequence). The authors' processing: ImmunoSEQ output held junction-only sequences without quality scores, so filtering differed. Here immunoSEQ multiplex PCR was the method, and the copy in TCRdb shows in-frame clones only, minus some. D and trimming were read from the DNA, whereas the V and J calls and clone size are those reported in that table. This sample has some 2.1 million clones, with 85% to 95% found just once. Sequencing was carried out using naive CD4+ T cells sorted from blood. Sample subset: CD45RA+ positively selected. The V gene is TRBV27, the J gene TRBJ2-5, with D maybe TRBD1 (7 bases). This receptor was obtained from a man between 18 and 29 years old in good health. In nucleotides, the CDR3 is TGTGCCAGCAGTCCCCAGGGGGGGACCCAGTACTTC. Translation gives CASSPQGGTQYF.